This TCR beta chain is drawn from a study of T cell repertoires in cytomegalovirus infection. In the study overall: It was recently identified HLA-C-restricted and well-studied HLA-B-restricted CMV epitopes that the study used.

This clonotype was counted only a few times. No antigen is known for it. Trimming at V came to 1 base and at J to 4 bases, leaving 3 bases not matched to a gene. CDR1 and CDR2 (germline): SGHAT, FQNNGV. This CDR3 has 14 amino acids. TCRdb itself ran the reads through MiXCR, one entry per CDR3 protein. This table holds about 78,000 distinct CDR3 sequences, approximately 40% found once. The material was CD8+ T cells from cultured PBMCs, obtained from culture after CMV antigen stimulation. This TCR came from a human donor in good health (CMV status not recorded). Some clones in this sample may be carry-over from other donors' samples. The gene calls are TRBV11-2 and TRBJ2-7; TRBD1 agrees at 8 bases. The CDR3 DNA reads as TGTGCCAGCAGCTTAGGGGACAGGTATTACGAGCAGTACTTC. It translates to CASSLGDRYYEQYF.